Listed below are T cell receptor beta chains from one sample, sequenced in a study of blood T cell repertoires in COVID-19. Produced via immunoSEQ multiplex PCR; TCRdb's table is partial and in-frame only. The profile shows 150,000 to 200,000 clones, roughly nine tenths of them singletons. The sample consisted of peripheral blood. Receptor source: a man aged 60 to 75 with acute or convalescent COVID-19. Both conserved end residues are trimmed from each CDR3. Fields, in order: CDR3 length, V gene, J gene, clone size, CDR3 protein. Some rows mark clone size as missing; the rest say once, few, many or name a class of expanded clone.

CDR3 length: 11; V gene: TRBV11-2; J gene: TRBJ1-1; clone size: -; CDR3 protein: ASVVGGGTEAF
CDR3 length: 14; V gene: TRBV7-9; J gene: TRBJ1-6; clone size: -; CDR3 protein: ASSSRTGGGNSPLH
CDR3 length: 13; V gene: TRBV24-1; J gene: TRBJ2-5; clone size: -; CDR3 protein: ATSDGGQGEETQY
CDR3 length: 13; V gene: TRBV19; J gene: TRBJ1-6; clone size: -; CDR3 protein: ASRLMEGFNSPLH
CDR3 length: 13; V gene: TRBV11-2; J gene: TRBJ2-5; clone size: few; CDR3 protein: ASRDTGQAQETQY
CDR3 length: 13; V gene: TRBV7-2; J gene: TRBJ1-3; clone size: -; CDR3 protein: ASSFGGQLGNTIY
CDR3 length: 12; V gene: TRBV30; J gene: TRBJ1-2; clone size: -; CDR3 protein: AWSVLKGAAGYT
CDR3 length: 11; V gene: TRBV2; J gene: TRBJ1-2; clone size: -; CDR3 protein: ASREGQGAGYT
CDR3 length: 11; V gene: TRBV6-5; J gene: TRBJ1-4; clone size: -; CDR3 protein: ASRTGQGEKLF
CDR3 length: 12; V gene: TRBV5-4; J gene: TRBJ2-2; clone size: -; CDR3 protein: ASSLGGETGELF
CDR3 length: 15; V gene: TRBV10-3; J gene: TRBJ2-5; clone size: -; CDR3 protein: AISGRQGIVDQETQY
CDR3 length: 14; V gene: TRBV4-1; J gene: TRBJ1-1; clone size: few; CDR3 protein: ASSPPYPGGVTEAF
CDR3 length: 13; V gene: TRBV24-1; J gene: TRBJ2-1; clone size: -; CDR3 protein: ATSDLGARNDEQF
CDR3 length: 14; V gene: TRBV9; J gene: TRBJ2-1; clone size: -; CDR3 protein: ASSGALGGGGGEQF
CDR3 length: 14; V gene: TRBV27; J gene: TRBJ2-3; clone size: -; CDR3 protein: ASSSVGAGGPDTQY
CDR3 length: 10; V gene: TRBV19; J gene: TRBJ2-3; clone size: -; CDR3 protein: ASRTVTDTQY
CDR3 length: 11; V gene: TRBV19; J gene: TRBJ1-1; clone size: -; CDR3 protein: ASSIGSGAEAF
CDR3 length: 12; V gene: TRBV5-6; J gene: TRBJ1-6; clone size: -; CDR3 protein: ASSFFRGDSPLH
CDR3 length: 12; V gene: TRBV11-3; J gene: TRBJ2-1; clone size: -; CDR3 protein: ASSPSGGYNEQF
CDR3 length: 11; V gene: TRBV5-5; J gene: TRBJ1-1; clone size: -; CDR3 protein: ASSLTGGTEAF
CDR3 length: 11; V gene: TRBV24-1; J gene: TRBJ2-5; clone size: -; CDR3 protein: ATSEGSQETQY
CDR3 length: 17; V gene: TRBV24-1; J gene: TRBJ2-2; clone size: -; CDR3 protein: ATSHLSGTSGGSTGELF
CDR3 length: 13; V gene: TRBV10-3; J gene: TRBJ2-7; clone size: -; CDR3 protein: AISDIGTGGAEQY
CDR3 length: 11; V gene: TRBV6-5; J gene: TRBJ2-5; clone size: -; CDR3 protein: ASSTSGGETQY
CDR3 length: 12; V gene: TRBV10-3; J gene: TRBJ1-2; clone size: once; CDR3 protein: AISSGVFNYGYT
CDR3 length: 13; V gene: TRBV2; J gene: TRBJ2-5; clone size: once; CDR3 protein: ASSDGLAGGETQY
CDR3 length: 14; V gene: TRBV4-1; J gene: TRBJ1-5; clone size: -; CDR3 protein: ASSPQTGNPYQPQH
CDR3 length: 11; V gene: TRBV7-2; J gene: TRBJ1-5; clone size: many; CDR3 protein: ASSLIDNQPQH
CDR3 length: 11; V gene: TRBV12-3/TRBV12-4; J gene: TRBJ1-2; clone size: -; CDR3 protein: ATFRAGLDGYT
CDR3 length: 13; V gene: TRBV18; J gene: TRBJ1-5; clone size: -; CDR3 protein: ASSSSDSSNQPQH
CDR3 length: 13; V gene: TRBV7-2; J gene: TRBJ2-7; clone size: -; CDR3 protein: ASSLQFGSSYEQY
CDR3 length: 10; V gene: TRBV29-1; J gene: TRBJ2-7; clone size: -; CDR3 protein: SVAGQVEEQY
CDR3 length: 12; V gene: TRBV5-8; J gene: TRBJ2-5; clone size: -; CDR3 protein: ASSSVELPETQY
CDR3 length: 13; V gene: TRBV30; J gene: TRBJ1-5; clone size: -; CDR3 protein: AWSPRGALRQPQH
CDR3 length: 12; V gene: TRBV5-1; J gene: TRBJ2-5; clone size: -; CDR3 protein: ASSLVFRAETQY
CDR3 length: 12; V gene: TRBV6-5; J gene: TRBJ1-1; clone size: -; CDR3 protein: ASSYNRYGTEAF
CDR3 length: 10; V gene: TRBV12-3/TRBV12-4; J gene: TRBJ2-7; clone size: -; CDR3 protein: ASSLTGSEQY
CDR3 length: 12; V gene: TRBV5-1; J gene: TRBJ1-1; clone size: -; CDR3 protein: ASSPITGDTEAF
CDR3 length: 13; V gene: TRBV7-3; J gene: TRBJ2-3; clone size: -; CDR3 protein: ASSPSGGALDTQY
CDR3 length: 13; V gene: TRBV10-3; J gene: TRBJ2-3; clone size: -; CDR3 protein: AISFTGVRTDTQY
CDR3 length: 13; V gene: TRBV7-2; J gene: TRBJ1-3; clone size: -; CDR3 protein: ASSPGQSSGNTIY
CDR3 length: 11; V gene: TRBV7-9; J gene: TRBJ2-3; clone size: -; CDR3 protein: ASSSDYTDTQY
CDR3 length: 11; V gene: TRBV9; J gene: TRBJ2-3; clone size: -; CDR3 protein: ASRGDSTDTQY
CDR3 length: 14; V gene: TRBV6-5; J gene: TRBJ2-2; clone size: -; CDR3 protein: ASSYPDRVNTGELF
CDR3 length: 11; V gene: TRBV5-6; J gene: TRBJ2-1; clone size: once; CDR3 protein: ASSLGTDNEQF
CDR3 length: 15; V gene: TRBV4-1; J gene: TRBJ1-1; clone size: -; CDR3 protein: ASSLRQETVMNTEAF
CDR3 length: 13; V gene: TRBV5-6; J gene: TRBJ2-1; clone size: -; CDR3 protein: ASSLQGTGDNEQF
CDR3 length: 15; V gene: TRBV3-1/TRBV3-2; J gene: TRBJ2-1; clone size: -; CDR3 protein: ASSPSGQRELGNEQF
CDR3 length: 14; V gene: TRBV27; J gene: TRBJ2-1; clone size: -; CDR3 protein: ASSLQQGIAYNEQF
CDR3 length: 13; V gene: TRBV25-1; J gene: TRBJ1-5; clone size: once; CDR3 protein: ASRAGGGLAQPQH
CDR3 length: 13; V gene: TRBV21-1; J gene: TRBJ1-6; clone size: once; CDR3 protein: ASSPRDREIVPLH
CDR3 length: 14; V gene: TRBV3-1/TRBV3-2; J gene: TRBJ1-3; clone size: -; CDR3 protein: ASSQGSLSSGNTIY
CDR3 length: 9; V gene: TRBV10-3; J gene: TRBJ1-2; clone size: -; CDR3 protein: AISERGGYT
CDR3 length: 13; V gene: TRBV10-3; J gene: TRBJ2-2; clone size: -; CDR3 protein: AISEQGGWIGELF